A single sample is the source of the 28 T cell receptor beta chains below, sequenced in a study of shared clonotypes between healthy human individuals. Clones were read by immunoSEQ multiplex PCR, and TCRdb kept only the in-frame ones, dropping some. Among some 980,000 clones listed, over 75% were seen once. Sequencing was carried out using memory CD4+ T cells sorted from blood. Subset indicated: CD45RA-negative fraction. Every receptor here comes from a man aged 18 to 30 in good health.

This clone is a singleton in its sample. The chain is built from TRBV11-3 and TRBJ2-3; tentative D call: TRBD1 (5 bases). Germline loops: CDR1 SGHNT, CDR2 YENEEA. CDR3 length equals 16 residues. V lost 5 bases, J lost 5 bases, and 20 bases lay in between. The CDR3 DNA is TGTGCCAGCAGCGACGGCACATCTGTCACAGGAGATACGCAGTATTTT. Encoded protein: CASSDGTSVTGDTQYF. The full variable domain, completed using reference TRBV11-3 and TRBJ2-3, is EAGVVQSPRYKIIEKKQPVAFWCNPISGHNTLYWYLQNLGQGPELLIRYENEEAVDDSQLPKDRFSAERLKGVDSTLKIQPAELGDSAVYLCASSDGTSVTGDTQYFGPGTRLTVL.

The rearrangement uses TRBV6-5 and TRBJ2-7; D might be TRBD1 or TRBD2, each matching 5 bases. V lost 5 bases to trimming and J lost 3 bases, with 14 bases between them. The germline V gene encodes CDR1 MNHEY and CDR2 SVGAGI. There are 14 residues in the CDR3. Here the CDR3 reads CASSPTRDLYEQYF. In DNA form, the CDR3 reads TGTGCCAGCAGTCCCACCCGGGACCTCTACGAGCAGTACTTC.

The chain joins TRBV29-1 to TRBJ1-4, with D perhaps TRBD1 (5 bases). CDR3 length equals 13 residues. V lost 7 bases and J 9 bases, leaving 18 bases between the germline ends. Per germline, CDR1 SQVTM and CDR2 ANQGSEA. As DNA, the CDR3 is TGCAGCGCAAAAGAGGGGCCTTATCAAAAACTGTTTTTT. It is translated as CSAKEGPYQKLFF.

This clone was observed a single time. The CDR3 DNA is TGTGCCAGCAGTTTGGAGACAGGGAGGCACGAGCAGTACTTC. Encoded protein: CASSLETGRHEQYF. V usage is TRBV27 and J usage is TRBJ2-7; D possibly corresponds to TRBD1 (7 bases). The CDR3 has 14 residues. V lost 3 bases and J lost 5, with 14 bases in between. Germline loops: CDR1 MNHEY, CDR2 SMNVEV (reference sequence).

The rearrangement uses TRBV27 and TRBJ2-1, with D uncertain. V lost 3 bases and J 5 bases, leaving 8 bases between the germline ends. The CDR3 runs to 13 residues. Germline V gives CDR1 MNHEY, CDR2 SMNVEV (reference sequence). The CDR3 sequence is CASSFYSHNEQFF. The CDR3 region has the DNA TGTGCCAGCAGTTTCTACAGCCACAATGAGCAGTTCTTC.

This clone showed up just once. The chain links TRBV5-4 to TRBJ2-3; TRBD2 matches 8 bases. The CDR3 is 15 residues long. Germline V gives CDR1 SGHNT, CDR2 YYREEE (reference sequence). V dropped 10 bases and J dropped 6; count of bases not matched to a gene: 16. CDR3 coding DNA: TGTGCCGTTACGCGGGCGGGAGGAATCGTGGATACGCAGTATTTT. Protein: CAVTRAGGIVDTQYF.

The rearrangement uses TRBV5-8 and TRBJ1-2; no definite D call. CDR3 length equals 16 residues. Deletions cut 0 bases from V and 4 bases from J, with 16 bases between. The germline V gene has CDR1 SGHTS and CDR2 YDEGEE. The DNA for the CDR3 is TGTGCCAGCAGCTTGGGAGCCGGCAAATTAAGCTATGGCTACACCTTC. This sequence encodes CASSLGAGKLSYGYTF.

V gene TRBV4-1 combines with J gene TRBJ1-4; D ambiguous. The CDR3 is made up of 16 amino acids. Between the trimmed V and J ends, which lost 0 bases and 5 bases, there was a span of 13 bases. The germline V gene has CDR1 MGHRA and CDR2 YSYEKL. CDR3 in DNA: TGCGCCAGCAGCCAAGATCTTCTTAGGGAAAATGAAAAACTGTTTTTT. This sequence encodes CASSQDLLRENEKLFF.

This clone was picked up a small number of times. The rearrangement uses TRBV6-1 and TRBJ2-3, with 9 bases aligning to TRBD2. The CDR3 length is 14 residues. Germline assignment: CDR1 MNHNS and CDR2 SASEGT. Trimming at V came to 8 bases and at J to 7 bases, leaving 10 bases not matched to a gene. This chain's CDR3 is CASGLAGIRNTQYF. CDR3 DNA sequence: TGTGCCAGCGGGCTAGCGGGAATCCGAAATACGCAGTATTTT.

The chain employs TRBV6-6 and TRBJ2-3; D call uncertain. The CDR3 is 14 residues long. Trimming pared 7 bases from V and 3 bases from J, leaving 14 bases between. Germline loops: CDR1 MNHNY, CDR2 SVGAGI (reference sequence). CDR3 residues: CASTPTGKTDTQYF. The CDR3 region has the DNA TGTGCCAGCACTCCGACTGGGAAAACAGATACGCAGTATTTT.

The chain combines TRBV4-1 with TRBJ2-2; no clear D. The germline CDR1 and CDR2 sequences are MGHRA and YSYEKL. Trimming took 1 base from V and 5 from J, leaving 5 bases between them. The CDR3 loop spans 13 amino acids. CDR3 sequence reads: CASSQGRTGELFF. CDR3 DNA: TGCGCCAGCAGCCAAGGACGGACCGGGGAGCTGTTTTTT.

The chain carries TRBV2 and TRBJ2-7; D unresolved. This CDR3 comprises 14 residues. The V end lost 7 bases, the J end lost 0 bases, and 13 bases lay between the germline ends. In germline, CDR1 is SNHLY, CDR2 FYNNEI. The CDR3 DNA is TGTGCCAGCACAGACCCCTTAGGCTCCTACGAGCAGTACTTC. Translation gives CASTDPLGSYEQYF.

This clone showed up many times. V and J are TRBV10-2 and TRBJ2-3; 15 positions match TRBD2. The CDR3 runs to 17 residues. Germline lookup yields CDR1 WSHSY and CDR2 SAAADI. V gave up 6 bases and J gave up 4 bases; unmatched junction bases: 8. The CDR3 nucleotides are TGCGCCAGCAGACTAGGACTAGCGGGAGGGCCGGCAGATACGCAGTATTTT. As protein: CASRLGLAGGPADTQYF.

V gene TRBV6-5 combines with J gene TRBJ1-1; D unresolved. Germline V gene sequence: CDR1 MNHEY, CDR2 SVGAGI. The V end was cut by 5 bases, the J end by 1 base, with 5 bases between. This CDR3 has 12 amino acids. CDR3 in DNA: TGTGCCAGCAGTAGAAGGAACACTGAAGCTTTCTTT. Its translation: CASSRRNTEAFF.

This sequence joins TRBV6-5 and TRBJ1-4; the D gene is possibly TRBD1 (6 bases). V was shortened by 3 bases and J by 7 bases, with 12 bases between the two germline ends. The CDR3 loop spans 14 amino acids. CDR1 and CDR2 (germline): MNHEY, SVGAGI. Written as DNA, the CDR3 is TGTGCCAGCAGTTATATCCAGGGGTTTGAAAAACTGTTTTTT. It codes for CASSYIQGFEKLFF.

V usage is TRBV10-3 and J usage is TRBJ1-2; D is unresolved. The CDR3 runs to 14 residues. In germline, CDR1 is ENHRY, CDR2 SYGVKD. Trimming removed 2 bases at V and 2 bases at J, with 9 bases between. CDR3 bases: TGTGCCATCAGTGAGACCGGGTTAAACTATGGCTACACCTTC. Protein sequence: CAISETGLNYGYTF.

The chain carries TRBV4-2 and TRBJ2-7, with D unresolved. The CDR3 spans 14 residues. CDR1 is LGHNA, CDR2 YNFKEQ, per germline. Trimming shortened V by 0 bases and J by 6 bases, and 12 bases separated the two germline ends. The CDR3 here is CASSQDQGLGEQYF. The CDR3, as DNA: TGTGCCAGCAGCCAAGATCAAGGGTTGGGCGAGCAGTACTTC.

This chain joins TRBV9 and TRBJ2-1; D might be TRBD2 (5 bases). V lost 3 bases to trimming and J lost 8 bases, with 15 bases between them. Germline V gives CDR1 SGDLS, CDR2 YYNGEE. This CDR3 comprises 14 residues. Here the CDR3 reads CASSAGLTRDEQFF. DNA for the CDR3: TGTGCCAGCAGCGCAGGACTGACAAGAGATGAGCAGTTCTTC. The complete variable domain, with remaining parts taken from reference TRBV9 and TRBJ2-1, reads DSGVTQTPKHLITATGQRVTLRCSPRSGDLSVYWYQQSLDQGLQFLIQYYNGEERAKGNILERFSAQQFPDLHSELNLSSLELGDSALYFCASSAGLTRDEQFFGPGTRLTVL.

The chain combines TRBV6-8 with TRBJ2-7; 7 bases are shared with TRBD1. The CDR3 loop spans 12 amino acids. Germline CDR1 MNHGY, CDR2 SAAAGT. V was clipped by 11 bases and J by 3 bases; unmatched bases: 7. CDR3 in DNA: TGTGCCCGCTCGGGACAGAACTACGAGCAGTACTTC. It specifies CARSGQNYEQYF.

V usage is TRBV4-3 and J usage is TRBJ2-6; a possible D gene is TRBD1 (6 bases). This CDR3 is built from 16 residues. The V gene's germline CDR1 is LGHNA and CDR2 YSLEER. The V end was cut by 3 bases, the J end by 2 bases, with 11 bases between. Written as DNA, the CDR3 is TGCGCCAGCAGCCATGATTCAGGGGCTGGGGCCAACGTCCTGACTTTC. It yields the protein CASSHDSGAGANVLTF.

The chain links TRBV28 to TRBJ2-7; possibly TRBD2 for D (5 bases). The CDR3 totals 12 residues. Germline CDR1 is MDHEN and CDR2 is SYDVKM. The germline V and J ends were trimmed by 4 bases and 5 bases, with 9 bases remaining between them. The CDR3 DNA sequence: TGTGCCAGCAGTTCCCGGACTGACGAGCAGTACTTC. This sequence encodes CASSSRTDEQYF.

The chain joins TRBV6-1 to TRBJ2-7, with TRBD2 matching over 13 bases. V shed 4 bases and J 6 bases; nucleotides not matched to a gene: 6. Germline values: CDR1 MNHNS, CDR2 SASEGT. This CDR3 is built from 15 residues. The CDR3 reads CASSGLAGGPVEQYF. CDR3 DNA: TGTGCCAGCAGTGGACTAGCGGGAGGCCCGGTCGAGCAGTACTTC.

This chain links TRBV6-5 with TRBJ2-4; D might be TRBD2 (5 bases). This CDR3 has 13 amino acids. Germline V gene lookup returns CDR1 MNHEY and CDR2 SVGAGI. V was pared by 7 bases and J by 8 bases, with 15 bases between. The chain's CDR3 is CASTVGFGDIQYF. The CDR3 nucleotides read TGTGCCAGCACTGTAGGGTTCGGGGACATTCAGTACTTC.

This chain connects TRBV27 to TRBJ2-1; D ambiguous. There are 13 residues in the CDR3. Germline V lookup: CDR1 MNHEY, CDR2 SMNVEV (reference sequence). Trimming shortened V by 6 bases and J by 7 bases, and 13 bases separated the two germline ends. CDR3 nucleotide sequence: TGTGCCAGCAGCCCGAGGCCTGGTAATGAGCAGTTCTTC. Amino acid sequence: CASSPRPGNEQFF.

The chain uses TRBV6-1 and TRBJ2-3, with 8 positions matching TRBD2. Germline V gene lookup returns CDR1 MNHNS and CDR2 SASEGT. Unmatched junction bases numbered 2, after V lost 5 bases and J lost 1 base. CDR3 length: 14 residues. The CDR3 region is CASSTRGGTDTQYF. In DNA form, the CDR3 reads TGTGCCAGCAGTACGCGGGGGGGCACAGATACGCAGTATTTT.

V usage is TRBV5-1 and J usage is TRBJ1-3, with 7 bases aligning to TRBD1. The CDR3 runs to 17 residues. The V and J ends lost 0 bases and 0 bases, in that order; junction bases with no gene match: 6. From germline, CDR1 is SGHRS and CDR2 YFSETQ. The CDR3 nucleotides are TGCGCCAGCAGCTTGGCCACAGGGGATAGCTCTGGAAACACCATATATTTT. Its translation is CASSLATGDSSGNTIYF.

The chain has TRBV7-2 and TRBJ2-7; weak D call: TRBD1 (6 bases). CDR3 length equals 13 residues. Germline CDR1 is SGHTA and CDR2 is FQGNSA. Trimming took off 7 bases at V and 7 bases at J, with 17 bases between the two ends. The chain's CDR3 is CASTQAGVREQYF. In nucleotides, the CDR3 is TGTGCCAGCACTCAGGCAGGGGTGAGGGAGCAGTACTTC.

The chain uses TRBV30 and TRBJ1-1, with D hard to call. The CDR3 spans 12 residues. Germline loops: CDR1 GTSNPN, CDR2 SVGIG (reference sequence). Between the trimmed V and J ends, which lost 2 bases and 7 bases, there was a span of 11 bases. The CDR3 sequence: CAWSKRGDEAFF. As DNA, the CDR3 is TGTGCCTGGAGTAAAAGAGGTGATGAAGCTTTCTTT.